The subject of this entry is one T cell receptor (beta chain). What it binds is unknown. The method was immunoSEQ multiplex PCR; TCRdb's version includes in-frame clones alone and lacks a portion of them. The sample consists of 100,000 to 150,000 clones, 75% to 85% of them appearing once. The data derive from a study of T cell responses to AZD1222 COVID-19 vaccine. General study results and limits: Nearly half of the spike-specific TCRs reportedly recognize variant regions that carry no mutations. Clonal diversity was possibly underestimated, and white British individuals and females predominated among donors. Repertoires were sampled only after the peak T cell response. Dominant CD4 TCR responses targeted spike regions 160-218 and 743-854.

The material was peripheral blood, obtained 28 days after the second AZD1222 dose. The source of this sequence is an adult who received the AZD1222 COVID-19 vaccine.

The CDR3 protein is CASSPGTDTSYEQYF. CDR3 bases: TGTGCCAGCAGCCCTGGGACAGATACTTCGTACGAGCAGTACTTC. This chain links TRBV7-9 with TRBJ2-7; 7 bases agree with TRBD1. Germline CDR1 is SEHNR and CDR2 is FQNEAQ (reference sequence). This CDR3 has 15 residues. The junction had 11 bases not matched to a gene; V was cut back by 5 bases and J by 4 bases. The variable domain in full, with the rest retrieved from reference TRBV7-9 and TRBJ2-7, is DTGVSQNPRHKITKRGQNVTFRCDPISEHNRLYWYRQTLGQGPEFLTYFQNEAQLEKSRLLSDRFSAERPKGSFSTLEIQRTEQGDSAMYLCASSPGTDTSYEQYFGPGTRLTVT.